This T cell receptor beta chain was obtained from a study of OX40 agonist ivuxolimab in advanced cancers. Study overall: Clinicians treated patients with ivuxolimab, an agonistic anti-OX40 (CD134) antibody. Mean age approximately 61 years, range about 20 to 90; about 85% male. Findings and caveats of the study: Low normalized T-cell clonal expansion also characterized some of the nonresponders. At doses 0.1 to 3.0 mg/kg, CD4+ and CD8+ clones expanded.

Worth noting for this clone: Its antigen is unknown.

Germline V lookup: CDR1 SGHTA, CDR2 FQGTGA. The CDR3 spans 17 residues. Trimming cost V 2 bases and J 4 bases; bases outside gene matches: 11. Clones were read by immunoSEQ multiplex PCR, and TCRdb kept only the in-frame ones, dropping some. The sample lists 70,000 to 75,000 clones, 85% occurring once. The rearrangement links TRBV7-3 to TRBJ2-3; TRBD2 matches 8 bases. The sequences come from CD4+ or CD8+ T cells sorted from blood, collected in a trial of the OX40 agonist ivuxolimab. The sequence derives from an adult with an advanced solid tumor such as melanoma, head and neck, liver or kidney cancer. The CDR3, as DNA: TGTGCCAGCAGCTTAGGGACGACTGGAGCGGGGGCAGATACGCAGTATTTT. Its translation: CASSLGTTGAGADTQYF. The full variable domain, with the rest looked up from reference TRBV7-3 and TRBJ2-3, is GAGVSQTPSNKVTEKGKYVELRCDPISGHTALYWYRQSLGQGPEFLIYFQGTGAADDSGLPNDRFFAVRPEGSVSTLKIQRTERGDSAVYLCASSLGTTGAGADTQYFGPGTRLTVL.